Following are 24 T cell receptor beta chains from one sample sequenced in a study of blood T cell repertoires in COVID-19 (dated by TCRdb to the early 2020s). The method behind the library was the immunoSEQ multiplex PCR assay. This immuneACCESS table, as held by TCRdb, lists in-frame sequences with V and J called but not all clones. Of the missing ones, under half trace to an unresolved V gene in checked studies; the others have no known cause. The sample contains 250,000 to 350,000 clones, around 87% of them found a single time. The ten biggest clones cover approximately 5.3% of the sample. The source material was PBMCs or T cells enriched from blood (not recorded which). These receptors were obtained from a woman aged 25 to 39 who had recovered from COVID-19.

This sequence joins TRBV5-1 and TRBJ2-7, with no clear D. Germline V gene sequence: CDR1 SGHRS, CDR2 YFSETQ. With 4 bases removed from V and 7 bases from J, the gap between germline ends came to 18 bases. The CDR3 has 14 residues. CDR3: CASSPDSSFREQYF. The CDR3 DNA sequence: TGCGCCAGCAGCCCGGATAGTAGCTTCCGGGAGCAGTACTTC.

The chain recombines TRBV19 with TRBJ1-4; D is unclear. Trimming took off 5 bases at V and 3 bases at J, with 13 bases between the two ends. CDR3 length equals 15 residues. Looked up from germline, CDR1 is LNHDA and CDR2 is SQIVND (reference sequence). In nucleotides, the CDR3 is TGTGCCAGTAGTGTCTTCAGTGCCCCTAATGAAAAACTGTTTTTT. The encoded protein is CASSVFSAPNEKLFF.

The rearrangement uses TRBV2 and TRBJ1-2; tentative D call: TRBD1 (6 bases). The V gene's germline CDR1 is SNHLY and CDR2 FYNNEI. The CDR3 covers 13 residues. Trimming removed 9 bases at V and 3 bases at J, with 14 bases between. The CDR3 loop is CASLTTGYYGYTF. The CDR3 region has the DNA TGTGCCAGTCTGACTACAGGGTACTATGGCTACACCTTC. The full variable domain, rest sourced from reference TRBV2 and TRBJ1-2, is EPEVTQTPSHQVTQMGQEVILRCVPISNHLYFYWYRQILGQKVEFLVSFYNNEISEKSEIFDDQFSVERPDGSNFTLKIRSTKLEDSAMYFCASLTTGYYGYTFGSGTRLTVV.

The V gene is TRBV18, the J gene TRBJ1-3; D possibly corresponds to TRBD1 (5 bases). This CDR3 is built from 15 residues. Germline V gene lookup returns CDR1 KGHSH and CDR2 LQKENI. V shed 3 bases and J shed 0 bases, with 9 bases lying between them. CDR3 loop: CASSPGRDSGNTIYF. The CDR3 coding sequence is TGTGCCAGCTCACCGGGCAGGGACTCTGGAAACACCATATATTTT.

The V gene is TRBV29-1, the J gene TRBJ1-2; 10 bases agree with TRBD1. After removal of 7 bases from V and 4 bases from J, the junction contained 6 bases not matched to a gene. This CDR3 is built from 13 residues. The germline V gene has CDR1 SQVTM and CDR2 ANQGSEA. The CDR3 loop is CSATGGIGYGYTF. CDR3 nucleotides: TGCAGCGCGACAGGGGGCATAGGCTATGGCTACACCTTC.

The genes are TRBV4-1 and TRBJ2-7; 8 nucleotides match TRBD1. Trimming took 1 base from V and 7 from J; bases not matched to a gene: 9. Germline CDR1 is MGHRA and CDR2 is YSYEKL. The CDR3 has 15 amino acids. The CDR3 region has the DNA TGCGCCAGCAGCCAAGTACTACAGGGGGTCGGAGAGCAGTACTTC. Translation gives CASSQVLQGVGEQYF.

The chain combines TRBV28 with TRBJ2-7, with D possibly TRBD2 on 6 matching bases. The CDR3 sequence is 15 residues long. Germline V gives CDR1 MDHEN, CDR2 SYDVKM. Between the trimmed V and J ends, which lost 5 bases and 3 bases, there was a span of 17 bases. The CDR3 DNA follows: TGTGCCAGCAGTACTACGGCCGCGGGGTACTACGAGCAGTACTTC. Translated, it gives CASSTTAAGYYEQYF.

The chain has TRBV28 and TRBJ1-5; D uncertain. Germline-derived CDR1 and CDR2 are MDHEN and SYDVKM. This CDR3 region has 17 residues. V was trimmed by 2 bases and J by 0 bases, leaving 14 bases between them. CDR3 sequence (DNA): TGTGCCAGCAGTTTAGACACCCTTCCGAATAGCAATCAGCCCCAGCATTTT. Its protein is CASSLDTLPNSNQPQHF.

The chain combines TRBV5-1 with TRBJ2-3, with D possibly matching TRBD2 (5 bases). Trimming removed 4 bases at V and 3 bases at J, with 12 bases between. The CDR3 runs 14 residues. CDR1 is SGHRS, CDR2 YFSETQ, per germline. This chain's CDR3 is CASSPGPGTDTQYF. DNA of the CDR3: TGCGCCAGCAGCCCCGGGCCGGGGACAGATACGCAGTATTTT.

This rearrangement joins TRBV9 to TRBJ2-7; 7 bases fit TRBD1. The CDR3 runs to 15 residues. Trimming took 2 bases from V and 6 from J; bases not matched to a gene: 11. In germline, CDR1 is SGDLS, CDR2 YYNGEE. The CDR3 sequence is CASSVSGQVEGEQYF. In DNA form, the CDR3 reads TGTGCCAGCAGCGTCAGCGGACAGGTCGAGGGCGAGCAGTACTTC.

The V call is TRBV7-8, the J call TRBJ2-5; maybe TRBD2 (6 bases). This CDR3 region has 18 residues. CDR1 and CDR2 from the germline V gene are SGHVS and FQNEAQ. Trimming stripped 3 bases from V and 5 bases from J, with 25 bases between. CDR3 sequence: CASSLGRSIAASGETQYF. Written as DNA, the CDR3 is TGTGCCAGCAGCTTGGGGAGGTCGATAGCGGCCTCGGGGGAGACCCAGTACTTC.

This chain joins TRBV11-2 and TRBJ2-5, with D perhaps TRBD2 (5 bases). Looked up from germline, CDR1 is SGHAT and CDR2 is FQNNGV. Trimming pared 5 bases from V and 4 bases from J, leaving 17 bases between. The CDR3 covers 15 residues. The CDR3 reads CASSRLVPSLETQYF. DNA for the CDR3: TGTGCCAGCAGCCGATTGGTTCCTAGCCTAGAGACCCAGTACTTC. Looking up the rest from reference TRBV11-2 and TRBJ2-5 gives the full variable domain: EAGVAQSPRYKIIEKRQSVAFWCNPISGHATLYWYQQILGQGPKLLIQFQNNGVVDDSQLPKDRFSAERLKGVDSTLKIQPAKLEDSAVYLCASSRLVPSLETQYFGPGTRLLVL.

The J gene is TRBJ2-3, the V gene TRBV27; the match to TRBD1 covers 10 bases. The CDR3 totals 20 residues. Germline V CDR1 and CDR2: MNHEY, SMNVEV (reference sequence). V lost 7 bases to trimming and J lost 2 bases; unmatched junction nucleotides: 21. CDR3 DNA: TGTGCCAGCATGTCCTATATCTGGGACAGGGGCCCTCCTAACACAGATACGCAGTATTTT. Translated, it gives CASMSYIWDRGPPNTDTQYF.

The chain joins TRBV7-2 to TRBJ1-5; D possibly corresponds to TRBD1 (6 bases). V lost 1 base and J 9 bases, leaving 7 bases between the germline ends. This CDR3 is built from 12 residues. Germline V gene sequence: CDR1 SGHTA, CDR2 FQGNSA. The CDR3 is CASSLGGGPQHF. CDR3 DNA sequence: TGTGCCAGCAGCTTAGGAGGGGGGCCCCAGCATTTT.

This sequence joins TRBV7-2 and TRBJ1-5; 7 bases agree with TRBD1. Germline V lookup: CDR1 SGHTA, CDR2 FQGNSA. With 1 base clipped from V and 4 bases from J, the junction kept 4 bases outside the gene matches. This CDR3 spans 15 amino acids. The CDR3 DNA reads as TGTGCCAGCAGCTTAGTTGCGGACAGGAATCAGCCCCAGCATTTT. Its translation is CASSLVADRNQPQHF.

In its sample, this clone was seen a few times. The rearrangement joins TRBV2 to TRBJ1-4; TRBD1 matches 8 bases. The CDR3 totals 14 residues. CDR1 and CDR2 from the germline V gene are SNHLY and FYNNEI. The trim removed 6 bases at V and 5 bases at J, leaving 5 bases unmatched. In DNA, the CDR3 is TGTGCCAGCAGGACAGGGACAGGAAATGAAAAACTGTTTTTT. It yields the protein CASRTGTGNEKLFF.

The genes are TRBV6-5 and TRBJ1-4; 7 bases agree with TRBD1. The germline V gene encodes CDR1 MNHEY and CDR2 SVGAGI. The CDR3 is 16 amino acids. Unmatched junction bases numbered 10, after V lost 2 bases and J lost 7 bases. The chain's CDR3 is CASSYDWDSRFEKLFF. The CDR3 nucleotides read TGTGCCAGCAGTTACGATTGGGACAGTCGGTTTGAAAAACTGTTTTTT.

The rearrangement links TRBV5-1 to TRBJ1-1; 9 bases are shared with TRBD1. CDR1 is SGHRS and CDR2 is YFSETQ in the germline V gene. J lost 7 bases, V lost 1 base, and 8 bases had no gene match. This CDR3 has 15 residues. CDR3 coding DNA: TGCGCCAGCAGCTTGAAAACGGGACAGGGCCATGAAGCTTTCTTT. Residues: CASSLKTGQGHEAFF.

The chain recombines TRBV5-1 with TRBJ2-2; maybe TRBD1 (5 bases). CDR3 length: 16 residues. The germline V and J ends were trimmed by 4 bases and 1 base, with 14 bases remaining between them. Germline V gene data show CDR1 as SGHRS and CDR2 as YFSETQ. CDR3 loop: CASSGRRVQNTGELFF. CDR3 coding DNA: TGCGCCAGCAGCGGACGCAGGGTACAGAACACCGGGGAGCTGTTTTTT. The full variable domain, its missing parts supplied by reference TRBV5-1 and TRBJ2-2, is KAGVTQTPRYLIKTRGQQVTLSCSPISGHRSVSWYQQTPGQGLQFLFEYFSETQRNKGNFPGRFSGRQFSNSRSEMNVSTLELGDSALYLCASSGRRVQNTGELFFGEGSRLTVL.

As to this clone: One end of the junction fails to match germline, which may point to a read error. This chain joins TRBV2 and TRBJ2-5; 8 bases line up with TRBD1. The CDR3 is 14 amino acids. CDR1 and CDR2 from the germline V gene are SNHLY and FYNNEI. CDR3 DNA: TGTGCCACCAGTTCTTGGACAGGGCAAGAGACCCAGTACTTC. This encodes CATSSWTGQETQYF.

About this clone: The sample has other DNA sequences that encode this CDR3 too. The chain combines TRBV5-1 with TRBJ2-5; D is possibly TRBD2 (5 bases). With 0 bases removed from V and 4 bases from J, the gap between germline ends came to 7 bases. CDR1 is SGHRS, CDR2 YFSETQ, per germline. The CDR3 totals 13 residues. CDR3 in amino acids: CASSLGGGETQYF. The CDR3 DNA reads TGCGCCAGCAGCTTGGGAGGAGGAGAGACCCAGTACTTC.

J is TRBJ1-1 and V is TRBV4-3, with a weak D call TRBD1 (5 bases). The CDR3 length is 14 residues. Germline V lookup: CDR1 LGHNA, CDR2 YSLEER. Deletions cut 3 bases from V and 2 bases from J, with 10 bases between. For the CDR3, the DNA is TGCGCCAGCAGCCAGACGACAGTTAACACTGAAGCTTTCTTT. Its protein is CASSQTTVNTEAFF.

The chain carries TRBV5-1 and TRBJ1-2, with a weak D call TRBD1 (6 bases). With 4 bases removed from V and 4 bases from J, the gap between germline ends came to 14 bases. This CDR3 contains 14 residues. Per germline, CDR1 SGHRS and CDR2 YFSETQ. CDR3 nucleotides: TGCGCCAGCAGCGCAACAGGGTTGAGCTATGGCTACACCTTC. Its translation is CASSATGLSYGYTF. Combining the CDR3 with reference TRBV5-1 and TRBJ1-2 gives the whole variable domain KAGVTQTPRYLIKTRGQQVTLSCSPISGHRSVSWYQQTPGQGLQFLFEYFSETQRNKGNFPGRFSGRQFSNSRSEMNVSTLELGDSALYLCASSATGLSYGYTFGSGTRLTVV.

This chain connects TRBV27 to TRBJ1-1; 7 nucleotides agree with TRBD1. This CDR3 has 13 residues. Germline loops: CDR1 MNHEY, CDR2 SMNVEV (reference sequence). After removal of 5 bases from V and 4 bases from J, the junction contained 4 bases not matched to a gene. CDR3 residues: CASSGYRGTEAFF. CDR3 in DNA: TGTGCCAGCAGTGGGTACAGGGGCACTGAAGCTTTCTTT.